The 25 T cell receptor beta chains below were found in one sample sequenced in a study of T cells in Graves' hyperthyroidism and ophthalmopathy. There were TCR beta CDR3 regions amplified from RNA transcripts. The HTBI primer set drove a first-round RT-PCR of the TCR CDR3. TCRdb re-called the multiplex PCR reads through MiXCR, storing one row per CDR3 protein. The top ten hold 9.2% of the sample, which has 300,000 to 450,000 distinct CDR3 sequences, about 12% seen once. The sequencing sample was made of blood. These receptors all stem from a woman aged 18-30 years with Graves' hyperthyroidism.

The chain joins TRBV19 to TRBJ2-1, with 9 bases identical to TRBD2. Trimming took 6 bases from V and 4 from J; bases not matched to a gene: 7. Per the germline V gene, CDR1 is LNHDA and CDR2 is SQIVND (reference sequence). The CDR3 contains 15 residues. The CDR3 DNA is TGTGCCAGTAGGCCACCGGGACTAGCTTACAATGAGCAGTTCTTC. Translated: CASRPPGLAYNEQFF.

V and J are TRBV11-2 and TRBJ2-7, with 8 bases identical to TRBD2. This CDR3 contains 15 residues. CDR1 is SGHAT, CDR2 FQNNGV, per germline. Germline trimming cut 0 bases from V and 6 bases from J; bases unmatched to any gene: 7. The CDR3 DNA follows: TGTGCCAGCAGCTTAGATCCGGGAGGGCCCCTCGAGCAGTACTTC. This sequence encodes CASSLDPGGPLEQYF. The full variable domain, in which reference TRBV11-2 and TRBJ2-7 provide the parts outside the CDR3, is EAGVAQSPRYKIIEKRQSVAFWCNPISGHATLYWYQQILGQGPKLLIQFQNNGVVDDSQLPKDRFSAERLKGVDSTLKIQPAKLEDSAVYLCASSLDPGGPLEQYFGPGTRLTVT.

The rearrangement joins TRBV11-2 to TRBJ2-7; no reliable D call. Germline lookup yields CDR1 SGHAT and CDR2 FQNNGV. Trimming took off 7 bases at V and 2 bases at J, with 15 bases between the two ends. CDR3 length: 14 amino acids. The CDR3 protein is CASTPLRSTYEQYF. The CDR3 DNA follows: TGTGCCAGCACCCCTCTAAGAAGCACCTACGAGCAGTACTTC.

The chain combines TRBV15 with TRBJ1-4; D gene ambiguous. The CDR3 is made up of 14 amino acids. Trimming removed 2 bases from V and 8 bases from J, with 12 bases in between. From germline, CDR1 is LNHNV and CDR2 YYDKDF (reference sequence). The CDR3 spells CATSRRTYGEKLFF. CDR3 nucleotides: TGTGCCACCAGCAGAAGGACTTATGGGGAAAAACTGTTTTTT. Full variable domain (remainder filled in from reference TRBV15 and TRBJ1-4): DAMVIQNPRYQVTQFGKPVTLSCSQTLNHNVMYWYQQKSSQAPKLLFHYYDKDFNNEADTPDNFQSRRPNTSFCFLDIRSPGLGDTAMYLCATSRRTYGEKLFFGSGTQLSVL.

This clonotype was seen at least ten times. V and J are TRBV28 and TRBJ2-5; 9 nucleotides align to TRBD2. V gave up 5 bases and J gave up 4 bases; unmatched junction bases: 17. The CDR3 length is 18 residues. In germline, CDR1 is MDHEN, CDR2 SYDVKM. CDR3 sequence reads: CASSPAGGLSHRGETQYF. In DNA form, the CDR3 reads TGTGCCAGCAGTCCGGCGGGAGGGCTAAGCCATCGTGGAGAGACCCAGTACTTC.

This clonotype was counted ten times or more. The chain is built from TRBV24-1 and TRBJ2-7; no firm D call. V gave up 5 bases and J gave up 5 bases, with 12 bases separating them. This CDR3 spans 13 amino acids. In germline, CDR1 is KGHDR, CDR2 SFDVKD. The CDR3 sequence: CATSAPFIDEQYF. For the CDR3, the DNA is TGTGCCACCAGTGCCCCATTTATCGACGAGCAGTACTTC.

This clonotype showed up many times. J is TRBJ2-1 and V is TRBV7-2; D may match TRBD1 or TRBD2 (5 bases each). CDR1 and CDR2 (germline): SGHTA, FQGNSA. This CDR3 has 14 residues. Trimming stripped 5 bases from V and 6 bases from J, with 14 bases between. DNA of the CDR3: TGTGCCAGCAGCCAGGGACCACGGGGCAATGAGCAGTTCTTC. Translation gives CASSQGPRGNEQFF.

Many counts were recorded for this clonotype. The genes are TRBV15 and TRBJ2-3, with 8 bases fitting TRBD2. The CDR3 has 15 residues. CDR1 and CDR2 (germline): LNHNV, YYDKDF (reference sequence). The J segment lost 6 bases and the V segment lost 3 bases, leaving 8 bases of the junction unmatched. In nucleotides, the CDR3 is TGTGCCACCAGCAGGAGCGGGAGTTTGGCCGATACGCAGTATTTT. Its protein is CATSRSGSLADTQYF.

This chain joins TRBV9 and TRBJ2-7; 10 bases are a match to TRBD2. CDR1 and CDR2 from the germline V gene are SGDLS and YYNGEE. CDR3 length: 18 amino acids. The V gene end was trimmed by 2 bases and the J gene end by 2 bases; junction bases not matched to a gene: 13. CDR3 nucleotides: TGTGCCAGCAGCGTTGGTTCCCCAGGACTAGCGGCTACCTACGAGCAGTACTTC. The encoded protein is CASSVGSPGLAATYEQYF.

In regard to this clonotype: At one of its ends the junction is not consistent with the germline gene, which may arise from a read error. The chain links TRBV20-1 to TRBJ2-3; 9 bases map to TRBD2. In germline, CDR1 is DFQATT, CDR2 SNEGSKA (reference sequence). CDR3 size: 15 residues. CDR3 residues: CSVRRAGGPTDTQYF. The DNA for the CDR3 is TGCAGTGTCAGACGGGCGGGGGGGCCCACAGACACGCAGTATTTT.

V usage is TRBV4-1 and J usage is TRBJ1-1, with 7 bases fitting TRBD1. CDR1 and CDR2 from the germline V gene are MGHRA and YSYEKL. J lost 4 bases, V lost 3 bases, and 5 bases had no gene match. There are 14 residues in the CDR3. The CDR3 nucleotides are TGCGCCAGCAGCCATCCCAGGGGGGCCACTGAAGCTTTCTTT. This gives the protein CASSHPRGATEAFF.

This clonotype was seen at least ten times. CDR3 nucleotide sequence: TGTGCCAGCAGCCAAATCGGGGGCGGCACCGGGGAGCTGTTTTTT. Its protein product is CASSQIGGGTGELFF. This sequence joins TRBV3-1 and TRBJ2-2, with D possibly being TRBD1 or TRBD2 (6 bases each). Germline-derived CDR1 and CDR2 are LGHDT and YNNKEL (reference sequence). CDR3 length equals 15 residues. The ends were cut back, 2 bases at V and 4 bases at J, with 11 bases in the middle.

This clonotype was seen many times. The genes are TRBV20-1 and TRBJ2-3, with D uncertain. Trimming pared 0 bases from V and 5 bases from J, leaving 15 bases between. Germline assignment: CDR1 DFQATT and CDR2 SNEGSKA (reference sequence). The CDR3 has 15 residues. The CDR3 bases are TGCAGTGCTAGAGATCTGGGGAATGTTAGAGATACGCAGTATTTT. Translating it yields CSARDLGNVRDTQYF.

This clonotype was picked up many times. Here the CDR3 reads CSAREFRVETQYF. The DNA of the CDR3 is TGCAGTGCTAGAGAGTTTAGAGTGGAGACCCAGTACTTC. The chain has TRBV20-1 and TRBJ2-5; the D is unclear. Germline V lookup: CDR1 DFQATT, CDR2 SNEGSKA (reference sequence). The CDR3 loop spans 13 amino acids. Trimming stripped 0 bases from V and 5 bases from J, with 10 bases between.

Many counts were recorded for this clonotype. The chain links TRBV3-1 to TRBJ2-3; tentatively, D is TRBD1 (5 bases). V was pared by 3 bases and J by 3 bases, with 16 bases between. CDR3 size: 16 residues. In germline, CDR1 is LGHDT, CDR2 YNNKEL (reference sequence). The CDR3 DNA is TGTGCCAGCAGCCATCGACAGCACGCTCGGACAGATACGCAGTATTTT. Its protein is CASSHRQHARTDTQYF.

This clonotype has ten or more counts. The rearrangement uses TRBV20-1 and TRBJ1-2, with D possibly being TRBD1 (5 bases). The V and J ends lost 0 bases and 8 bases respectively, with 13 bases between them. Germline V gene lookup returns CDR1 DFQATT and CDR2 SNEGSKA (reference sequence). CDR3 length equals 13 residues. The CDR3 DNA reads as TGCAGTGCTAGAGACGCGGGGGAGTGGGGCTACACCTTC. Translated: CSARDAGEWGYTF.

This clonotype was detected ten times or more. The CDR3: CASSLTQGGYGYTF. The CDR3 region has the DNA TGTGCCAGCAGCCTCACACAGGGGGGCTATGGCTACACCTTC. The chain employs TRBV28 and TRBJ1-2, with 8 bases matching TRBD1. Trimming cost V 6 bases and J 4 bases; bases outside gene matches: 7. CDR1 MDHEN and CDR2 SYDVKM come from the germline V gene. The CDR3 spans 14 residues.

This clonotype appeared many times. V is TRBV20-1 and J is TRBJ2-5; D possibly corresponds to TRBD2 (6 bases). The CDR3 is 13 amino acids. Trimming took off 2 bases at V and 4 bases at J, with 11 bases between the two ends. CDR1 is DFQATT, CDR2 SNEGSKA, per germline (reference sequence). The CDR3 nucleotides are TGCAGTGCTAGATCGGGACTGCGAGAGACCCAGTACTTC. It is translated as CSARSGLRETQYF.

This chain connects TRBV19 to TRBJ2-1; D might be TRBD1 or TRBD2, each matching 5 bases. The germline gives CDR1 LNHDA, CDR2 SQIVND (reference sequence). This CDR3 has 13 amino acids. V was pared by 7 bases and J by 7 bases, with 14 bases between. CDR3 protein: CASNSGTRNEQFF. Written as DNA, the CDR3 is TGTGCCAGTAACTCAGGGACGAGGAATGAGCAGTTCTTC.

This clonotype was seen a handful of times. The chain joins TRBV7-9 to TRBJ2-3; D is possibly TRBD1 or TRBD2 (5 bases each). The V gene lost 4 bases and the J gene lost 9 bases, with 17 bases spanning the gap. This CDR3 is built from 14 residues. The germline gives CDR1 SEHNR, CDR2 FQNEAQ (reference sequence). The CDR3 protein is CASSSSREMETQYF. The DNA for the CDR3 is TGTGCCAGCAGCTCCTCCAGGGAGATGGAGACGCAGTATTTT.

The chain uses TRBV6-1 and TRBJ1-2; D is possibly TRBD1 (6 bases). The length of the CDR3 is 12 residues. Looked up from germline, CDR1 is MNHNS and CDR2 is SASEGT. The V end lost 7 bases, the J end lost 5 bases, and 11 bases lay between the germline ends. CDR3 amino acids: CASKEQGYGYTF. CDR3 bases: TGTGCCAGCAAAGAACAGGGATATGGCTACACCTTC.

This clonotype has a handful of counts. V gene TRBV28 combines with J gene TRBJ2-4; the D is unclear. Deletions cut 6 bases from V and 0 bases from J, with 12 bases between. The germline CDR1 and CDR2 sequences are MDHEN and SYDVKM. The CDR3 contains 15 residues. DNA for the CDR3: TGTGCCAGCAGGGGTCGGAACTTAGCCAAAAACATTCAGTACTTC. Translated: CASRGRNLAKNIQYF.

This clonotype was counted many times. The J gene is TRBJ1-2, the V gene TRBV5-1; D ambiguous. The length of the CDR3 is 15 residues. V was clipped by 0 bases and J by 4 bases, with 13 bases between them. Germline V CDR1 and CDR2: SGHRS, YFSETQ. The CDR3 protein is CASSLEEGAIYGYTF. In DNA form, the CDR3 reads TGCGCCAGCAGCTTGGAGGAGGGTGCAATCTATGGCTACACCTTC.

This clonotype was seen repeatedly, ten times or more. The chain recombines TRBV3-1 with TRBJ1-1, with D perhaps TRBD1 (5 bases). Germline-derived CDR1 and CDR2 are LGHDT and YNNKEL (reference sequence). The V and J ends lost 5 bases and 4 bases respectively, with 14 bases between them. This CDR3 has 14 amino acids. The CDR3 sequence: CASSDAGLATEAFF. DNA of the CDR3: TGTGCCAGCAGCGATGCAGGGTTGGCCACTGAAGCTTTCTTT.

This clonotype was detected only a few times. This chain uses TRBV4-1 with TRBJ2-7, with D perhaps TRBD1 (6 bases). Germline values: CDR1 MGHRA, CDR2 YSYEKL. The CDR3 has 16 amino acids. V was pared by 1 base and J by 0 bases, with 13 bases between. CDR3 in DNA: TGCGCCAGCAGCCAAGTTATGAGCAGGGGCTCCTACGAGCAGTACTTC. It translates to CASSQVMSRGSYEQYF.